These 20 T cell receptor beta chains came from one sample sequenced in a study of blood T cell repertoires in COVID-19. TCRdb's table, derived via immunoSEQ multiplex PCR, lists solely in-frame clones and lacks some. In the table there are fewer than 250,000 clones, roughly nine tenths of which are singletons. Source material: peripheral blood. These receptor sequences come from a woman aged 50 to 65 with acute or convalescent COVID-19.

This chain uses TRBV6-6 with TRBJ1-5; TRBD1 might be the D (5 bases). Germline CDR1 and CDR2: MNHNY and SVGAGI (reference sequence). Trimming stripped 2 bases from V and 6 bases from J, with 14 bases between. There are 15 residues in the CDR3. The CDR3 nucleotides read TGTGCCAGCAGTTACCGGGGGGGGAGGGTTCAGCCCCAGCATTTT. Translated: CASSYRGGRVQPQHF.

This rearrangement joins TRBV3-1 (or the pseudogene TRBV3-2) to TRBJ1-1, with D tentatively TRBD1 (5 bases). The germline V gene encodes CDR1 LGHDT and CDR2 YNNKEL (reference sequence). Trimming cost V 4 bases and J 3 bases, with 9 bases left between them. The CDR3 is made up of 13 amino acids. CDR3: CASSREGYTEAFF. As DNA, the CDR3 is TGTGCCAGCAGCCGGGAGGGGTACACTGAAGCTTTCTTT.

The table lists this clone with a count of one. The chain links TRBV5-1 to TRBJ2-7, with D perhaps TRBD2 (6 bases). V dropped 1 base and J dropped 3 bases, with 11 bases sitting between them. Germline CDR1 SGHRS, CDR2 YFSETQ. The CDR3 extends over 14 amino acids. The CDR3 bases are TGCGCCAGCAGCTTGCCGAGTAGCGGCTACGAGCAGTACTTC. Translated: CASSLPSSGYEQYF.

The rearrangement joins TRBV7-9 to TRBJ2-2, with D tentatively TRBD1 (5 bases). There are 16 residues in the CDR3. Trimming left V 5 bases short and J 2 bases short, with 15 bases between. Germline CDR1 SEHNR, CDR2 FQNEAQ (reference sequence). CDR3 in amino acids: CASSPSAGYNTGELFF. The DNA for the CDR3 is TGTGCCAGCAGCCCATCAGCAGGGTATAACACCGGGGAGCTGTTTTTT. Looking up the rest from reference TRBV7-9 and TRBJ2-2 gives the full variable domain: DTGVSQNPRHKITKRGQNVTFRCDPISEHNRLYWYRQTLGQGPEFLTYFQNEAQLEKSRLLSDRFSAERPKGSFSTLEIQRTEQGDSAMYLCASSPSAGYNTGELFFGEGSRLTVL.

This clone was counted once. This chain connects TRBV24-1 to TRBJ2-3; no clear D. The length of the CDR3 is 13 residues. Trimming took off 3 bases at V and 2 bases at J, with 5 bases between the two ends. Germline V gives CDR1 KGHDR, CDR2 SFDVKD. The chain's CDR3 is CATSDEATDTQYF. In DNA, the CDR3 is TGTGCCACCAGTGATGAGGCCACAGATACGCAGTATTTT.

The chain has TRBV7-2 and TRBJ2-5; 7 bases map to TRBD2. The CDR3 is 17 amino acids. Looked up from germline, CDR1 is SGHTA and CDR2 is FQGNSA. J lost 0 bases, V lost 5 bases, and 12 bases had no gene match. In DNA, the CDR3 is TGTGCCAGCAGCCCCCTTCTCTCAGCGGGGTACCAAGAGACCCAGTACTTC. Translation gives CASSPLLSAGYQETQYF.

This chain joins TRBV13 and TRBJ1-6, with 11 bases lining up with TRBD1. The ends lost 2 bases at V and 8 bases at J; junction bases unmatched: 17. Looked up from germline, CDR1 is PRHDT and CDR2 is FYEKMQ (reference sequence). This CDR3 comprises 20 residues. CDR3: CASSLRRTGGVGVPYSPLHF. CDR3 DNA: TGTGCCAGCAGCTTAAGGAGGACAGGGGGCGTTGGGGTACCCTATTCACCCCTCCACTTT.

This clone was picked up one time. This chain joins TRBV28 and TRBJ1-2; 10 bases match TRBD1. Germline V lookup: CDR1 MDHEN, CDR2 SYDVKM. V lost 4 bases to trimming and J lost 7 bases; unmatched junction nucleotides: 9. The CDR3 sequence is 15 residues long. This chain's CDR3 is CASSSPGQGLGGYTF. The CDR3 nucleotides are TGTGCCAGCAGTTCCCCGGGACAGGGGTTGGGTGGCTACACCTTC.

Concerning this clone: The identical CDR3 is also encoded by other nucleotide sequences in the sample. The rearrangement joins TRBV3-1 (or the pseudogene TRBV3-2) to TRBJ1-3, with D unclear. This CDR3 has 14 amino acids. The V end was cut by 3 bases, the J end by 0 bases, with 6 bases between. Germline CDR1 is LGHDT and CDR2 is YNNKEL (reference sequence). CDR3 protein: CASSHLSSGNTIYF. CDR3 nucleotide sequence: TGTGCCAGCAGCCATTTATCCTCTGGAAACACCATATATTTT.

The chain is built from TRBV19 and TRBJ1-6; the D is unclear. The CDR3 loop spans 15 amino acids. Looked up from germline, CDR1 is LNHDA and CDR2 is SQIVND (reference sequence). Deletions cut 4 bases from V and 7 bases from J, with 14 bases between. The CDR3 loop is CASSSLAPQNSPLHF. The CDR3 coding sequence is TGTGCCAGTAGTAGTCTTGCACCCCAGAATTCACCCCTCCACTTT.

The chain links TRBV7-9 to TRBJ1-2; 9 bases line up with TRBD1. V gave up 5 bases and J gave up 4 bases; unmatched junction bases: 5. Germline CDR1 is SEHNR and CDR2 is FQNEAQ (reference sequence). This CDR3 has 14 residues. CDR3 amino acids: CASSLGTGFYGYTF. CDR3 DNA sequence: TGTGCCAGCAGCCTAGGGACAGGGTTCTATGGCTACACCTTC.

The J gene is TRBJ2-1, the V gene TRBV3-1 (or the pseudogene TRBV3-2); 10 bases fit TRBD2. Germline V CDR1 and CDR2: LGHDT, YNNKEL (reference sequence). This CDR3 has 15 residues. Germline trimming cut 5 bases from V and 7 bases from J; bases unmatched to any gene: 8. Written as DNA, the CDR3 is TGTGCCAGCAGCTATCTAGCGGGAGCTGGGAATGAGCAGTTCTTC. This gives the protein CASSYLAGAGNEQFF.

This clone was detected once. CDR3: CASSLILGGYTEAFF. CDR3 in DNA: TGCGCCAGCAGCCTTATTCTTGGAGGGTACACTGAAGCTTTCTTT. The chain is built from TRBV4-1 and TRBJ1-1; D remains unclear. This CDR3 contains 15 residues. Trimming stripped 4 bases from V and 3 bases from J, with 15 bases between. CDR1 is MGHRA, CDR2 YSYEKL, per germline.

The V gene is TRBV5-4, the J gene TRBJ1-3, with 9 bases lining up with TRBD1. The CDR3 extends over 16 amino acids. The V and J ends lost 4 bases and 0 bases, in that order; junction bases with no gene match: 5. Germline lookup yields CDR1 SGHNT and CDR2 YYREEE (reference sequence). The DNA of the CDR3 is TGTGCCAGCAGCCGGACAGGGGCCAGCTCTGGAAACACCATATATTTT. Amino acids: CASSRTGASSGNTIYF.

J is TRBJ1-1 and V is TRBV19; D ambiguous. The CDR3 loop spans 14 amino acids. Germline V gene data show CDR1 as LNHDA and CDR2 as SQIVND (reference sequence). The V end was cut by 0 bases, the J end by 2 bases, with 7 bases between. The CDR3 loop is CASSIEGSNTEAFF. The CDR3 region has the DNA TGTGCCAGTAGTATAGAGGGGAGCAACACTGAAGCTTTCTTT.

J is TRBJ1-2 and V is TRBV10-3; TRBD1 is a possible D gene (5 bases). Trimming stripped 2 bases from V and 4 bases from J, with 11 bases between. Germline assignment: CDR1 ENHRY and CDR2 SYGVKD. The CDR3 sequence is 14 residues long. The CDR3 sequence: CAISEPDRAYGYTF. The CDR3 DNA is TGTGCCATCAGTGAGCCCGACAGAGCCTATGGCTACACCTTC.

This clone has only one observation. This chain connects TRBV5-4 to TRBJ2-1, with D unresolved. Trimming shortened V by 4 bases and J by 0 bases, and 11 bases separated the two germline ends. In germline, CDR1 is SGHNT, CDR2 YYREEE (reference sequence). This CDR3 has 15 amino acids. The chain's CDR3 is CASSGDPSSYNEQFF. In DNA, the CDR3 is TGTGCCAGCAGCGGAGATCCCAGCTCCTACAATGAGCAGTTCTTC.

V usage is TRBV25-1 and J usage is TRBJ2-1; D is possibly TRBD2 (6 bases). Germline V CDR1 and CDR2: MGHDK, SYGVNS. V lost 6 bases to trimming and J lost 3 bases, with 9 bases between them. This CDR3 is 13 amino acids long. CDR3: CASRGGDYNEQFF. CDR3 coding DNA: TGTGCCAGCAGGGGAGGAGACTACAATGAGCAGTTCTTC.

This chain uses TRBV6-1 with TRBJ2-1; TRBD2 matches 8 bases. Unmatched junction bases numbered 2, after V lost 2 bases and J lost 2 bases. Germline V gene lookup returns CDR1 MNHNS and CDR2 SASEGT. This CDR3 is 15 amino acids long. In DNA form, the CDR3 reads TGTGCCAGCAGTGAAAGCGGGAGTCCCTACAATGAGCAGTTCTTC. Its protein is CASSESGSPYNEQFF.

There are many counts of this clone. V usage is TRBV16 and J usage is TRBJ2-7, with a tentative D call TRBD2 (5 bases). This CDR3 region has 13 residues. Trimming left V 2 bases short and J 8 bases short, with 13 bases between. The V gene's germline CDR1 is KGHSY and CDR2 FQNENV. CDR3 nucleotides: TGTGCCAGCAGCCAAGCCGTCGGACTTCAGCAGTACTTC. This encodes CASSQAVGLQQYF.